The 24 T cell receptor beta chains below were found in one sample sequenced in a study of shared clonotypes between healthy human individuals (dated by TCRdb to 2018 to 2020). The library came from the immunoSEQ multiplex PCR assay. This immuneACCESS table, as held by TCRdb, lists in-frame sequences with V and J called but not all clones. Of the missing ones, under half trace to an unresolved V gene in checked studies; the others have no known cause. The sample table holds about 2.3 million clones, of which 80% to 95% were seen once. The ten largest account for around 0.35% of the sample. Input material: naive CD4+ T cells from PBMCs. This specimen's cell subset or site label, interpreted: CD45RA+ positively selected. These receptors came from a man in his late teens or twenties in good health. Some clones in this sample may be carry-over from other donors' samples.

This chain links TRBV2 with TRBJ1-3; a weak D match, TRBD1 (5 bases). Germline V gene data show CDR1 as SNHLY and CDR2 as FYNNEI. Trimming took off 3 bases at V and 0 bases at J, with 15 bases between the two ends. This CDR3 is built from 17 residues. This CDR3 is CASSDGAGLVSGNTIYF. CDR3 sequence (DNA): TGTGCCAGCAGTGATGGGGCGGGGCTAGTCTCTGGAAACACCATATATTTT.

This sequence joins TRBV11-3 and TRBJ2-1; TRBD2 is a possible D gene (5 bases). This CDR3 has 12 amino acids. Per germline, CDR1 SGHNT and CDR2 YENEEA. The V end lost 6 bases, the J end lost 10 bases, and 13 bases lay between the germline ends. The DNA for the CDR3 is TGTGCCAGCAGTCTACCTGGCGGGGAGCAGTTCTTC. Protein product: CASSLPGGEQFF. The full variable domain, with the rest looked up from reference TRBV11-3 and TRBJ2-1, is EAGVVQSPRYKIIEKKQPVAFWCNPISGHNTLYWYLQNLGQGPELLIRYENEEAVDDSQLPKDRFSAERLKGVDSTLKIQPAELGDSAVYLCASSLPGGEQFFGPGTRLTVL.

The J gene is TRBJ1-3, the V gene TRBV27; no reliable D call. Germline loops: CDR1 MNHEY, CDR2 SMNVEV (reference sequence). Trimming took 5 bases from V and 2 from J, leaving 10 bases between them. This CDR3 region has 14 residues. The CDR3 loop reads CASSTPGPGNTIYF. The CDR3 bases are TGTGCCAGCAGTACACCCGGGCCTGGAAACACCATATATTTT.

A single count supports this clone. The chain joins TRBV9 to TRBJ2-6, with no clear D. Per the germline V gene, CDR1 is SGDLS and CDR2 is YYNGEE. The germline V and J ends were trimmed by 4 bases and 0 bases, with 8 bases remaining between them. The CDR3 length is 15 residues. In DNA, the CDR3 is TGTGCCAGCAGCTATATAAGCTCTGGGGCCAACGTCCTGACTTTC. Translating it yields CASSYISSGANVLTF.

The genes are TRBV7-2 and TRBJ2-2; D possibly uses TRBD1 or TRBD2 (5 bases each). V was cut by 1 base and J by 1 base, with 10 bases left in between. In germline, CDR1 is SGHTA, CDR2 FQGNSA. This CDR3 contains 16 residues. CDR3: CASSLGGAGNTGELFF. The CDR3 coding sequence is TGTGCCAGCAGCTTAGGTGGGGCGGGGAACACCGGGGAGCTGTTTTTT. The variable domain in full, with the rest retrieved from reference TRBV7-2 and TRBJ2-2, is GAGVSQSPSNKVTEKGKDVELRCDPISGHTALYWYRQSLGQGLEFLIYFQGNSAPDKSGLPSDRFSAERTGGSVSTLTIQRTQQEDSAVYLCASSLGGAGNTGELFFGEGSRLTVL.

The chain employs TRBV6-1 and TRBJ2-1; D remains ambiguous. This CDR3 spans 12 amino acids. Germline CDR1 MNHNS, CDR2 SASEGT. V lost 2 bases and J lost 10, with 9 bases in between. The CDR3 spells CASSERLSEQFF. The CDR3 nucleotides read TGTGCCAGCAGTGAACGTCTTTCCGAGCAGTTCTTC.

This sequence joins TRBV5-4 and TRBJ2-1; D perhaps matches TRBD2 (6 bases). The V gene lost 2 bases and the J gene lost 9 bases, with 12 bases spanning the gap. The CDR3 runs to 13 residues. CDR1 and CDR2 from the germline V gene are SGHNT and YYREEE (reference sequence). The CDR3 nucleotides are TGTGCCAGCAGCTTTCAGCGCGGGGCTGAGCAGTTCTTC. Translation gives CASSFQRGAEQFF.

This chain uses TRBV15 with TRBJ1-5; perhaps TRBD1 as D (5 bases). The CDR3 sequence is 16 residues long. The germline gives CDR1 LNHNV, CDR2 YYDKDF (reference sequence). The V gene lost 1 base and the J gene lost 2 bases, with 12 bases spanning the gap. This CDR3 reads CATSRGETGGNQPQHF. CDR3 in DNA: TGTGCCACCAGCAGAGGTGAAACAGGAGGCAATCAGCCCCAGCATTTT.

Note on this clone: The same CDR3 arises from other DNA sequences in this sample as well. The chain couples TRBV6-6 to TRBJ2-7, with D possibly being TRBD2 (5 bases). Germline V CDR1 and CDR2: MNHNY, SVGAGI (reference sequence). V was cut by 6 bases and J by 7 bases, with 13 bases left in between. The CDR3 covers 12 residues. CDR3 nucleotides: TGTGCCAGCAGCTCGTACCGGGATGAGCAGTACTTC. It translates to CASSSYRDEQYF.

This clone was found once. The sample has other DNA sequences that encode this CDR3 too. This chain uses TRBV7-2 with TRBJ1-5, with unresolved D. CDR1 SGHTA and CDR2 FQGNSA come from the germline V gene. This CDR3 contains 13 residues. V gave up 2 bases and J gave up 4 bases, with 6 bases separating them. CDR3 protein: CASSLRQNQPQHF. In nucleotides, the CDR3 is TGTGCCAGCAGCTTAAGGCAGAATCAGCCCCAGCATTTT.

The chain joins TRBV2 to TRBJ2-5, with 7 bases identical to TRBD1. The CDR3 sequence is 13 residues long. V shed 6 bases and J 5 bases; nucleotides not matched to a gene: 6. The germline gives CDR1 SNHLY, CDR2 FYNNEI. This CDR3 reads CASRGDSRETQYF. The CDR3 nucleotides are TGTGCCAGCAGAGGGGACAGTCGGGAGACCCAGTACTTC. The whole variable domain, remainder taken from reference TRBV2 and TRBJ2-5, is EPEVTQTPSHQVTQMGQEVILRCVPISNHLYFYWYRQILGQKVEFLVSFYNNEISEKSEIFDDQFSVERPDGSNFTLKIRSTKLEDSAMYFCASRGDSRETQYFGPGTRLLVL.

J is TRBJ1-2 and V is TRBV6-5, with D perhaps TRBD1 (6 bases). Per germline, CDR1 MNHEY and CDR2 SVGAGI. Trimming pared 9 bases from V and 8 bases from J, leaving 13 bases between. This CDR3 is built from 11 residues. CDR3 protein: CARGDKRGYTF. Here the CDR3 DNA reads TGTGCCAGGGGGGACAAGAGAGGCTACACCTTC.

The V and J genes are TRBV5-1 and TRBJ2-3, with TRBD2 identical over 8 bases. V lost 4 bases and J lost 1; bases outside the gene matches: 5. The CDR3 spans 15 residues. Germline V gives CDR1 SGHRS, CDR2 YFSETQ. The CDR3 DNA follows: TGCGCCAGCAGCCACTTCGGGGGGGGCACAGATACGCAGTATTTT. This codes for CASSHFGGGTDTQYF.

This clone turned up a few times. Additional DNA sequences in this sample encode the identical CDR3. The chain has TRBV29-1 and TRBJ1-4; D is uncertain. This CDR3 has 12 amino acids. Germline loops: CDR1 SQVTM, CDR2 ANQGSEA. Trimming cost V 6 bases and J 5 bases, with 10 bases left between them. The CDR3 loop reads CSVGQLNEKLFF. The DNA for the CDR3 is TGCAGCGTCGGGCAGCTCAATGAAAAACTGTTTTTT.

CDR3 sequence: CASSPDGLASYEQYF. In DNA, the CDR3 is TGCGCCAGCAGCCCCGATGGACTAGCTAGTTACGAGCAGTACTTC. This chain links TRBV5-1 with TRBJ2-7, with 8 bases identical to TRBD2. Germline lookup yields CDR1 SGHRS and CDR2 YFSETQ. The CDR3 spans 15 residues. V was clipped by 4 bases and J by 4 bases; unmatched bases: 10.

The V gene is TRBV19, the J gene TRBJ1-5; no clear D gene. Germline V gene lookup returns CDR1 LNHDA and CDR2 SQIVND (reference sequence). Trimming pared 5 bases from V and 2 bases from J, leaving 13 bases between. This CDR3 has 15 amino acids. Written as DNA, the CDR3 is TGTGCCAGTAGTCCCCGAACAGTTGGCAATCAGCCCCAGCATTTT. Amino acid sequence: CASSPRTVGNQPQHF.

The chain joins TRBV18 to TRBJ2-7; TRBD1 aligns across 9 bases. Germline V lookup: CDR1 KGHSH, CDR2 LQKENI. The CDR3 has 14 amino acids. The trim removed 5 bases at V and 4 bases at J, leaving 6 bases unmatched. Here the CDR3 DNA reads TGTGCCAGCTCATCCCGGACAGGGGCTTACGAGCAGTACTTC. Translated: CASSSRTGAYEQYF.

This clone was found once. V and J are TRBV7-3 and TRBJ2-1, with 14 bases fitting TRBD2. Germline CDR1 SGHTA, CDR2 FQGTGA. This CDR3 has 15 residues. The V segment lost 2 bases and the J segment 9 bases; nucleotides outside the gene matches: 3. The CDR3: CASSLGTSGSGEQFF. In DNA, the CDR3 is TGTGCCAGCAGCTTAGGGACTAGCGGGAGTGGTGAGCAGTTCTTC.

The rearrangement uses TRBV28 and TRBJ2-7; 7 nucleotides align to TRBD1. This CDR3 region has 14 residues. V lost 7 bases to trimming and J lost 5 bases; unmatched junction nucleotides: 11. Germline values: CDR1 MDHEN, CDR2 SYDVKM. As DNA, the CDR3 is TGTGCCAGCACTTCCCCAGGCCAGGGGGACGAGCAGTACTTC. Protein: CASTSPGQGDEQYF. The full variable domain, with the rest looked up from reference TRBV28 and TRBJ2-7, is DVKVTQSSRYLVKRTGEKVFLECVQDMDHENMFWYRQDPGLGLRLIYFSYDVKMKEKGDIPEGYSVSREKKERFSLILESASTNQTSMYLCASTSPGQGDEQYFGPGTRLTVT.

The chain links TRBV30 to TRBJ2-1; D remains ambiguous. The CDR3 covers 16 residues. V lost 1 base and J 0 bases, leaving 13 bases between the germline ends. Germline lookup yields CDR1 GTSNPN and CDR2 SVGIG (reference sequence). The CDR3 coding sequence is TGTGCCTGGAGTGCCGCCGGACGTAGCTCCTACAATGAGCAGTTCTTC. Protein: CAWSAAGRSSYNEQFF.

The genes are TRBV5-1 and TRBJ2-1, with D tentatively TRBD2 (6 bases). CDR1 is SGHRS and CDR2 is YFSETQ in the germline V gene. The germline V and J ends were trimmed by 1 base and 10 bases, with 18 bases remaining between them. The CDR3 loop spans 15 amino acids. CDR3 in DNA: TGCGCCAGCAGCTTGCCCCGCGGGGACCCGTGGGAGCAGTTCTTC. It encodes CASSLPRGDPWEQFF.

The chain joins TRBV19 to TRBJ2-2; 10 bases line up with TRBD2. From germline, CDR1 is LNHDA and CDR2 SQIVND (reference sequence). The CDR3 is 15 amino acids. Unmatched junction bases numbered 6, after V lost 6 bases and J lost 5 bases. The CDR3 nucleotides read TGTGCCAGTAGCCCGCTAGCGGGAGTTACCGGGGAGCTGTTTTTT. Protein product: CASSPLAGVTGELFF.

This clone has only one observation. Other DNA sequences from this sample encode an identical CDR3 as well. The CDR3 DNA reads TGTGCCAGCAGCGTATCAGGGGACACCGGGGAGCTGTTTTTT. It encodes CASSVSGDTGELFF. J is TRBJ2-2 and V is TRBV9; a possible D gene is TRBD1 (6 bases). Trimming pared 1 base from V and 3 bases from J, leaving 7 bases between. CDR3 size: 14 residues. Germline assignment: CDR1 SGDLS and CDR2 YYNGEE.

As DNA, the CDR3 is TGCGCCAGCAGTCAACAGGGGGCCGTCGGGGAGCTGTTTTTT. This translates into CASSQQGAVGELFF. This chain joins TRBV10-2 and TRBJ2-2, with 9 bases that match TRBD1. This CDR3 has 14 amino acids. Germline assignment: CDR1 WSHSY and CDR2 SAAADI. The junction had 5 bases not matched to a gene; V was cut back by 5 bases and J by 7 bases.